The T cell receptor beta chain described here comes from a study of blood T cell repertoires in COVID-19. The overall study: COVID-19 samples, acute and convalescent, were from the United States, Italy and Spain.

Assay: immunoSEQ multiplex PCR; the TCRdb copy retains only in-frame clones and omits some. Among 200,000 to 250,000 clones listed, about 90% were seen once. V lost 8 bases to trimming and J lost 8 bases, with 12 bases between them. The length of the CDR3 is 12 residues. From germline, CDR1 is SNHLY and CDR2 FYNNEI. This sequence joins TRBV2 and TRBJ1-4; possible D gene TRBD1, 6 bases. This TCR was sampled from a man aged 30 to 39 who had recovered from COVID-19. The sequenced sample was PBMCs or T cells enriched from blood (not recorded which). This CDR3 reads CASRGALEKLFF. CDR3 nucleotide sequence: TGTGCCAGCCGGGGGGCGTTAGAAAAACTGTTTTTT.